This TCR beta chain was recorded in a study of blood T cell repertoires in COVID-19. V lost 8 bases and J lost 8, with 22 bases in between. The length of the CDR3 is 14 residues. Germline CDR1 is SNHLY and CDR2 is FYNNEI. TCRdb's copy holds only in-frame clones and misses some; the assay was immunoSEQ multiplex PCR. Of 200,000 to 250,000 clones listed, about 84% were seen once; the top ten hold over 6%. The chain joins TRBV2 to TRBJ2-7; D perhaps matches TRBD2 (6 bases). The source material was peripheral blood. This receptor was taken from a woman of 80 years or more with COVID-19, enrolled during active disease. The CDR3 region has the DNA TGTGCCAGCGGGGAGGCGGGGCCCTACGTGAAGCAGTACTTC. Its translation: CASGEAGPYVKQYF. Complete variable domain (other parts from reference TRBV2 and TRBJ2-7): EPEVTQTPSHQVTQMGQEVILRCVPISNHLYFYWYRQILGQKVEFLVSFYNNEISEKSEIFDDQFSVERPDGSNFTLKIRSTKLEDSAMYFCASGEAGPYVKQYFGPGTRLTVT.